Below are 24 T cell receptor beta chains sequenced from a single sample in a study of regulatory T cells in long-lasting Graves disease. The time point: newly diagnosed GD, antithyroid drugs for less than 3 months. RNA isolated from PBMCs was used to make the TCR library. iRepertoire HTBI primers and Arm-PCR of CDR3 regions built TCR beta libraries. Each CDR3 protein is one row after TCRdb ran MiXCR on the multiplex PCR reads. Among just over 600,000 distinct CDR3 sequences listed, roughly 15% were seen once. The same specimen was also included in a second study, on T cells in Graves' hyperthyroidism and ophthalmopathy.

Sequencing used peripheral blood mononuclear cells (PBMCs), obtained at new diagnosis, from a patient treated with antithyroid drugs. All receptors come from a young woman with Graves disease.

The gene calls are TRBV7-8 and TRBJ2-7; weak D call: TRBD1 (6 bases). This CDR3 contains 14 residues. The ends were cut back, 6 bases at V and 3 bases at J, with 15 bases in the middle. CDR1 SGHVS and CDR2 FQNEAQ come from the germline V gene. CDR3 DNA: TGTGCCAGCAGAAGCCGGGACACCAACTACGAGCAGTACTTC. This encodes CASRSRDTNYEQYF. Complete variable domain (other parts from reference TRBV7-8 and TRBJ2-7): GAGVSQSPRYKVAKRGQDVALRCDPISGHVSLFWYQQALGQGPEFLTYFQNEAQLDKSGLPSDRFFAERPEGSVSTLKIQRTQQEDSAVYLCASRSRDTNYEQYFGPGTRLTVT.

This clonotype was picked up many times. V usage is TRBV28 and J usage is TRBJ1-5; D unclear. Looked up from germline, CDR1 is MDHEN and CDR2 is SYDVKM. V lost 3 bases to trimming and J lost 7 bases, with 7 bases between them. The CDR3 consists of 12 residues. The CDR3, as DNA: TGTGCCAGCAGTTTGCTGGACCAGCCCCAGCATTTT. The encoded protein is CASSLLDQPQHF.

Only a few counts were recorded for this clonotype. V usage is TRBV28 and J usage is TRBJ1-4; D is unresolved. Per the germline V gene, CDR1 is MDHEN and CDR2 is SYDVKM. Trimming removed 2 bases at V and 8 bases at J, with 12 bases between. The CDR3 runs to 14 residues. The CDR3 loop reads CASSLGAKQEKLFF. CDR3 DNA sequence: TGTGCCAGCAGTTTAGGTGCCAAACAGGAAAAACTGTTTTTT.

This clonotype was counted at least ten times. CDR3 in amino acids: CASSLAQGMNTEAFF. CDR3 nucleotide sequence: TGTGCCAGCAGCTTAGCCCAGGGTATGAACACTGAAGCTTTCTTT. V is TRBV11-2 and J is TRBJ1-1; D may be TRBD1 (5 bases). Germline V lookup: CDR1 SGHAT, CDR2 FQNNGV. Trimming took off 1 base at V and 0 bases at J, with 9 bases between the two ends. The CDR3 is 15 residues long. The full variable domain, rest sourced from reference TRBV11-2 and TRBJ1-1, is EAGVAQSPRYKIIEKRQSVAFWCNPISGHATLYWYQQILGQGPKLLIQFQNNGVVDDSQLPKDRFSAERLKGVDSTLKIQPAKLEDSAVYLCASSLAQGMNTEAFFGQGTRLTVV.

The chain is built from TRBV9 and TRBJ2-1; 7 positions match TRBD1. Germline-derived CDR1 and CDR2 are SGDLS and YYNGEE. The CDR3 is 15 amino acids. V shed 1 base, J shed 7 bases, and the junction held 8 bases outside the gene matches. The chain's CDR3 is CASSVRDSNLNEQFF. CDR3 nucleotides: TGTGCCAGCAGCGTAAGGGACAGCAACCTTAATGAGCAGTTCTTC.

At least ten counts were recorded for this clonotype. V usage is TRBV27 and J usage is TRBJ1-6, with 7 positions matching TRBD1. The J segment lost 6 bases and the V segment lost 4 bases, leaving 6 bases of the junction unmatched. The CDR3 length is 15 residues. Per germline, CDR1 MNHEY and CDR2 SMNVEV (reference sequence). The CDR3 is CASSSPGQLNSPLHF. For the CDR3, the DNA is TGTGCCAGCAGTTCTCCGGGACAGCTTAATTCACCCCTCCACTTT.

In this sample, this clonotype turned up many times. The chain combines TRBV24-1 with TRBJ1-5; D is unresolved. Trimming left V 3 bases short and J 3 bases short, with 14 bases between. The CDR3 consists of 16 residues. Germline V gene sequence: CDR1 KGHDR, CDR2 SFDVKD. The DNA for the CDR3 is TGTGCCACCAGTGATCGGCGGGTACCCCCCAATCAGCCCCAGCATTTT. As protein: CATSDRRVPPNQPQHF.

This clonotype was seen only a few times. V and J are TRBV3-1 and TRBJ2-7; D might be TRBD1 (5 bases). The CDR3 length is 15 residues. V was pared by 0 bases and J by 2 bases, with 11 bases between. Germline values: CDR1 LGHDT, CDR2 YNNKEL (reference sequence). CDR3: CASSQDTGVAYEQYF. The CDR3 DNA reads as TGTGCCAGCAGCCAAGATACAGGAGTGGCCTACGAGCAGTACTTC.

This clonotype was recorded at least ten times. This chain uses TRBV2 with TRBJ2-2; the D is unclear. Germline-derived CDR1 and CDR2 are SNHLY and FYNNEI. This CDR3 has 14 amino acids. V dropped 4 bases and J dropped 6 bases, with 12 bases sitting between them. CDR3 region: CASSATSRAGELFF. The DNA for the CDR3 is TGTGCCAGCAGTGCGACCTCGAGAGCCGGGGAGCTGTTTTTT.

The rearrangement links TRBV7-9 to TRBJ1-6; tentatively, D is TRBD1 (6 bases). The length of the CDR3 is 15 residues. CDR1 SEHNR and CDR2 FQNEAQ come from the germline V gene (reference sequence). V lost 0 bases, J lost 8 bases, and 11 bases lay in between. The CDR3 DNA sequence: TGTGCCAGCAGCTTAGCACCGGGGGCCCATTCACCCCTCCACTTT. Translated: CASSLAPGAHSPLHF. The complete variable domain, with remaining parts taken from reference TRBV7-9 and TRBJ1-6, reads DTGVSQNPRHKITKRGQNVTFRCDPISEHNRLYWYRQTLGQGPEFLTYFQNEAQLEKSRLLSDRFSAERPKGSFSTLEIQRTEQGDSAMYLCASSLAPGAHSPLHFGNGTRLTVT.

V is TRBV6-1 and J is TRBJ2-5, with 9 bases lining up with TRBD1. The CDR3 length is 15 residues. In germline, CDR1 is MNHNS, CDR2 SASEGT. Trimming removed 4 bases from V and 2 bases from J; junction bases left unmatched: 5. This CDR3 is CASSVLTGGQETQYF. The CDR3 DNA follows: TGTGCCAGCAGTGTACTGACAGGGGGTCAAGAGACCCAGTACTTC.

This clonotype appeared a few times. The gene calls are TRBV28 and TRBJ2-3, with 8 bases fitting TRBD2. Per the germline V gene, CDR1 is MDHEN and CDR2 is SYDVKM. The CDR3 spans 14 residues. Unmatched junction bases numbered 5, after V lost 5 bases and J lost 4 bases. Written as DNA, the CDR3 is TGTGCCAGCAGTCGGGGGGGGATATCAGATACGCAGTATTTT. This encodes CASSRGGISDTQYF.

As concerns this clonotype: A much larger clone differs by one base, so this may be a read error. V and J are TRBV6-1 and TRBJ1-5, with 7 bases lining up with TRBD1. In germline, CDR1 is MNHNS, CDR2 SASEGT. The CDR3 loop spans 14 amino acids. The CDR3 region is CASRDRLGVQPQQF. CDR3 DNA: TGTGCCAGCAGGGACAGGCTGGGCGTTCAGCCCCAGCAATTT.

For the CDR3, the DNA is TGTGCCAGCAGCCTGCGTCCCGGGACATTTTCAAGGGTCAATGAGCAGTTCTTC. Its translation: CASSLRPGTFSRVNEQFF. This sequence joins TRBV11-2 and TRBJ2-1; weak D call: TRBD1 (6 bases). Germline V gene sequence: CDR1 SGHAT, CDR2 FQNNGV. The CDR3 totals 18 residues. Trimming removed 5 bases at V and 6 bases at J, with 26 bases between. The full variable domain, rest sourced from reference TRBV11-2 and TRBJ2-1, is EAGVAQSPRYKIIEKRQSVAFWCNPISGHATLYWYQQILGQGPKLLIQFQNNGVVDDSQLPKDRFSAERLKGVDSTLKIQPAKLEDSAVYLCASSLRPGTFSRVNEQFFGPGTRLTVL.

The rearrangement uses TRBV30 and TRBJ2-3; D might be TRBD1 or TRBD2, each matching 5 bases. The tail of the sequence fits TRBJ2-7 better, so the J call may be wrong. CDR1 is GTSNPN, CDR2 SVGIG, per germline (reference sequence). This CDR3 has 14 amino acids. CDR3 in DNA: TGTGCCTGGGGGCCAGCTCTGAGGGGCCACGAGCAGTACTTC. Amino acids: CAWGPALRGHEQYF.

This clonotype came up a few times. The chain is built from TRBV28 and TRBJ1-5, with D perhaps matching TRBD1 (6 bases). The CDR3 loop spans 14 amino acids. V dropped 3 bases and J dropped 5 bases, with 11 bases sitting between them. The germline CDR1 and CDR2 sequences are MDHEN and SYDVKM. CDR3 region: CASSFGRGDQPQHF. The CDR3 region has the DNA TGTGCCAGCAGTTTTGGCAGGGGCGATCAGCCCCAGCATTTT.

The J gene is TRBJ2-7, the V gene TRBV4-1; TRBD2 agrees at 8 bases. Germline V gene sequence: CDR1 MGHRA, CDR2 YSYEKL. The length of the CDR3 is 17 residues. V shed 4 bases and J 3 bases; nucleotides not matched to a gene: 14. The CDR3 reads CASSPWLGAGVYYEQYF. The CDR3 DNA sequence: TGCGCCAGCAGCCCCTGGTTGGGAGCGGGAGTGTACTACGAGCAGTACTTC.

There are many counts of this clonotype. The chain carries TRBV20-1 and TRBJ2-7, with D possibly being TRBD1 (7 bases). This CDR3 spans 14 amino acids. V dropped 6 bases and J dropped 2 bases, with 17 bases sitting between them. The germline V gene encodes CDR1 DFQATT and CDR2 SNEGSKA (reference sequence). CDR3 sequence (DNA): TGCAGTGCAGGTGCGTCAGGGGGGACCTACGAGCAGTACTTC. Protein product: CSAGASGGTYEQYF.

This clonotype was picked up many times. This chain joins TRBV24-1 and TRBJ2-7; TRBD2 matches 12 bases. Looked up from germline, CDR1 is KGHDR and CDR2 is SFDVKD. The CDR3 sequence is 19 residues long. V gave up 0 bases and J gave up 3 bases; unmatched junction bases: 11. The CDR3 coding sequence is TGTGCCACCAGTGATTTGCAGACCTATCAGACTAGCGGGAGCTACGAGCAGTACTTC. This sequence encodes CATSDLQTYQTSGSYEQYF.

This clonotype showed up just a few times. This chain joins TRBV30 and TRBJ2-2; D may correspond to TRBD1 or TRBD2 (5 bases each). CDR3 length: 11 residues. CDR1 is GTSNPN and CDR2 is SVGIG in the germline V gene (reference sequence). Trimming shortened V by 5 bases and J by 7 bases, and 8 bases separated the two germline ends. The CDR3 nucleotides read TGTGCCTGGGGGGACGGCGGGGAGCTGTTTTTT. Protein sequence: CAWGDGGELFF.

This clonotype was seen ten or more times. J is TRBJ2-1 and V is TRBV7-9; 10 nucleotides match TRBD2. Per the germline V gene, CDR1 is SEHNR and CDR2 is FQNEAQ (reference sequence). There are 19 residues in the CDR3. Losses at the gene ends were 3 bases for V and 3 bases for J; bases not matched to a gene: 14. CDR3 loop: CASSFPLAGPDQSYNEQFF. DNA for the CDR3: TGTGCCAGCAGCTTCCCACTAGCGGGACCGGACCAAAGCTACAATGAGCAGTTCTTC.

The table lists this clonotype with many counts. The chain joins TRBV28 to TRBJ1-2; possibly TRBD1 for D (5 bases). Germline-derived CDR1 and CDR2 are MDHEN and SYDVKM. V dropped 3 bases and J dropped 7 bases, with 21 bases sitting between them. The CDR3 length is 16 residues. CDR3 sequence: CASSFRGGQKASGYTF. The DNA for the CDR3 is TGTGCCAGCAGTTTCCGGGGCGGACAAAAGGCGAGTGGCTACACCTTC.

A few counts support this clonotype. This chain joins TRBV27 and TRBJ2-2, with D maybe TRBD2 (6 bases). CDR1 and CDR2 (germline): MNHEY, SMNVEV (reference sequence). Trimming took 8 bases from V and 4 from J, leaving 17 bases between them. CDR3 length: 15 residues. The CDR3 reads CASGLMRVSTGELFF. The CDR3 nucleotides read TGTGCCAGCGGACTAATGCGAGTTAGCACCGGGGAGCTGTTTTTT.

The chain uses TRBV4-1 and TRBJ1-5; D unclear. The CDR3 has 16 residues. The germline V gene encodes CDR1 MGHRA and CDR2 YSYEKL. V lost 0 bases to trimming and J lost 0 bases, with 9 bases between them. CDR3 sequence: CASSQETVYSNQPQHF. CDR3 nucleotide sequence: TGCGCCAGCAGCCAAGAGACGGTATATAGCAATCAGCCCCAGCATTTT.